This T cell receptor (beta chain) was captured by sequencing in a study of T cells in Graves' hyperthyroidism and ophthalmopathy. General observations from the study: For ophthalmopathy, model prediction preceded onset by a median about 6.2 months.

This clonotype was detected many times. Its specificity is not known. Blood was obtained at the first hyperthyroidism diagnosis, which preceded any ophthalmopathy symptoms. Amplified regions were TCR beta CDR3 sequences from RNA transcripts. A set of HTBI primers served as the primers for a first-round RT-PCR of the TCR CDR3. TCRdb redid the calling of the multiplex PCR reads with MiXCR, one entry per CDR3 protein. The table records fewer than 450,000 distinct CDR3 sequences, about a sixth of them present only once. The J segment lost 0 bases and the V segment lost 3 bases, leaving 3 bases of the junction unmatched. Germline V gene data show CDR1 as SGHVS and CDR2 as FQNEAQ. There are 15 residues in the CDR3.

This rearrangement joins TRBV7-8 to TRBJ2-3; TRBD1 agrees at 7 bases. This receptor was taken from a woman aged 25 to 39 with Graves' hyperthyroidism that later progressed to Graves' ophthalmopathy. The sample consisted of blood. CDR3 sequence (DNA): TGTGCCAGCAGCTTCAGGGGGTCTAGCACAGATACGCAGTATTTT. Encoded protein: CASSFRGSSTDTQYF.